Following are 23 T cell receptor beta chains from one sample sequenced in a study of T-cell reconstitution after alpha-beta-depleted transplantation in children. During its preparation, the TCRbeta library received unique molecular identifiers. TCRdb used MiXCR to reprocess the PCR reads, holding one entry per CDR3 protein. The sample has approximately 190,000 distinct CDR3 sequences, about 6% seen once. The starting material was PBMCs, obtained before TCRalphabeta/CD19-depleted stem cell transplant. The origin of the receptors is a girl under three years old with combined immunodeficiency, due to receive a stem cell transplant.

With regard to this clonotype: This could be a read error, since a much larger clone is one nucleotide away. CDR3 protein: CASSQEPGIIHERYF. In nucleotides, the CDR3 is TGCGCCAGCAGCCAAGAACCGGGGATCATCCACGAGCGGTACTTC. The rearrangement joins TRBV4-1 to TRBJ2-7, with D tentatively TRBD2 (5 bases). The germline gives CDR1 MGHRA, CDR2 YSYEKL. The CDR3 covers 15 residues.

This clonotype was seen repeatedly, ten times or more. This chain connects TRBV7-9 to TRBJ2-1, with D uncertain. The CDR3 runs 12 residues. Germline V CDR1 and CDR2: SEHNR, FQNEAQ (reference sequence). Trimming shortened V by 1 base and J by 9 bases, and 7 bases separated the two germline ends. CDR3 bases: TGTGCCAGCAGCTTAGTACCCCTTGAGCAGTTCTTC. Translation gives CASSLVPLEQFF.

This clonotype has ten or more counts. The gene calls are TRBV7-9 and TRBJ2-1; 11 nucleotides line up with TRBD2. CDR3 length: 16 amino acids. V trimming: 2 bases; J trimming: 4 bases; junction bases outside the gene matches: 4. CDR1 and CDR2 (germline): SEHNR, FQNEAQ (reference sequence). CDR3 nucleotide sequence: TGTGCCAGCAGCTTACCTAGCGGGGGGAGTTACAATGAGCAGTTCTTC. It codes for CASSLPSGGSYNEQFF.

This clonotype was detected many times. This chain connects TRBV6-1 to TRBJ2-1; tentatively, D is TRBD1 (7 bases). Germline values: CDR1 MNHNS, CDR2 SASEGT. The V end was cut by 4 bases, the J end by 7 bases, with 17 bases between. The CDR3 is made up of 15 amino acids. The CDR3 protein is CASSGPGGSRNEQFF. CDR3 DNA sequence: TGTGCCAGCAGTGGTCCAGGGGGGTCTCGAAATGAGCAGTTCTTC.

This clonotype was seen at least ten times. The chain employs TRBV7-2 and TRBJ2-5; 9 nucleotides agree with TRBD2. The CDR3 is made up of 17 amino acids. Germline V gene sequence: CDR1 SGHTA, CDR2 FQGNSA. Trimming at V came to 0 bases and at J to 1 base, leaving 6 bases not matched to a gene. CDR3 sequence reads: CASSLAVRLAVQETQYF. DNA for the CDR3: TGTGCCAGCAGCTTAGCTGTTCGACTAGCGGTCCAAGAGACCCAGTACTTC.

This clonotype has ten or more counts. The rearrangement links TRBV7-9 to TRBJ1-1; D gene uncertain. CDR1 and CDR2 from the germline V gene are SEHNR and FQNEAQ (reference sequence). V dropped 1 base and J dropped 0 bases, with 9 bases sitting between them. The CDR3 length is 15 residues. The DNA for the CDR3 is TGTGCCAGCAGCTTAGTAGTCAGCATGAACACTGAAGCTTTCTTT. As protein: CASSLVVSMNTEAFF.

Ten or more counts support this clonotype. The genes are TRBV29-1 and TRBJ2-5; no definite D call. Trimming stripped 4 bases from V and 3 bases from J, with 3 bases between. In germline, CDR1 is SQVTM, CDR2 ANQGSEA. The CDR3 totals 10 residues. The CDR3 here is CSVVEETQYF. CDR3 nucleotides: TGCAGCGTTGTTGAAGAGACCCAGTACTTC. Looking up the rest from reference TRBV29-1 and TRBJ2-5 gives the full variable domain: SAVISQKPSRDICQRGTSLTIQCQVDSQVTMMFWYRQQPGQSLTLIATANQGSEATYESGFVIDKFPISRPNLTFSTLTVSNMSPEDSSIYLCSVVEETQYFGPGTRLLVL.

This clonotype has at least ten counts. In DNA, the CDR3 is TGTGCCAGCGCCCAGGGAGGCGATAACTATGGCTACACCTTC. This sequence encodes CASAQGGDNYGYTF. The chain uses TRBV7-9 and TRBJ1-2; tentative D call: TRBD1 (5 bases). The V gene's germline CDR1 is SEHNR and CDR2 FQNEAQ (reference sequence). Trimming took off 8 bases at V and 1 base at J, with 14 bases between the two ends. This CDR3 contains 14 residues.

This clonotype was recorded at least ten times. The chain links TRBV7-9 to TRBJ2-1; no clear D. Trimming removed 5 bases at V and 9 bases at J, with 11 bases between. This CDR3 has 12 amino acids. In germline, CDR1 is SEHNR, CDR2 FQNEAQ (reference sequence). The CDR3 nucleotides read TGTGCCAGCAGCACTACCCCTGCTGAGCAGTTCTTC. This translates into CASSTTPAEQFF.

This clonotype has a count of ten or more. CDR3 bases: TGTGCCAGCAGTTTATCCGCATGGACTAATGAAAAACTGTTTTTT. Translation gives CASSLSAWTNEKLFF. The V and J genes are TRBV12-3 or TRBV12-4 and TRBJ1-4; D unclear. This CDR3 comprises 15 residues. The V end lost 2 bases, the J end lost 2 bases, and 9 bases lay between the germline ends.

This clonotype was recorded at least ten times. This chain links TRBV4-2 with TRBJ1-1; perhaps TRBD1 as D (6 bases). V was clipped by 6 bases and J by 4 bases, with 15 bases between them. Germline V gives CDR1 LGHNA, CDR2 YNFKEQ. This CDR3 has 14 amino acids. The CDR3 DNA reads TGTGCCAGCAGACCCACAGGGTTAGGCACTGAAGCTTTCTTT. Amino acids: CASRPTGLGTEAFF.

In its sample, this clonotype was seen many times. The rearrangement joins TRBV12-3 or TRBV12-4 to TRBJ2-7, with 11 bases aligning to TRBD2. The CDR3 totals 17 residues. The V gene end was trimmed by 6 bases and the J gene end by 5 bases; junction bases not matched to a gene: 15. CDR3: CASSLQGTSGPGDEQYF. In DNA form, the CDR3 reads TGTGCCAGCAGCCTACAAGGGACTAGCGGTCCGGGAGACGAGCAGTACTTC.

Remarks on this clonotype: A read error may explain this, as a much larger clone is one base away. V usage is TRBV28 and J usage is TRBJ1-1, with D maybe TRBD1 (5 bases). Germline-derived CDR1 and CDR2 are MDHEN and SYDVKM. This CDR3 is 16 amino acids long. CDR3 loop: CASSFLIPSGWTEPFF. As DNA, the CDR3 is TGTGCCAGCAGTTTTTTAATCCCTTCAGGGTGGACTGAACCTTTCTTT.

This clonotype was seen repeatedly, ten times or more. V is TRBV6-1 and J is TRBJ2-5, with TRBD2 matching 15 bases. Trimming took 8 bases from V and 2 from J; bases not matched to a gene: 6. The CDR3 is 16 amino acids. Per the germline V gene, CDR1 is MNHNS and CDR2 is SASEGT. The DNA for the CDR3 is TGTGCCAGCGGGACTAGCGGGAGGCCGGGGCAAGAGACCCAGTACTTC. This translates into CASGTSGRPGQETQYF.

The V gene is TRBV21-1, the J gene TRBJ2-5; the table's D gene call, TRBD1, was not cross checked with the DNA. TRBV21-1 represents a pseudogene. This CDR3 has 12 residues. CDR3 in DNA: TGTGCCAGCAGCAATAGGGGCGAGACCCAGTACTTC. It is translated as CASSNRGETQYF.

This clonotype was recorded many times. The chain couples TRBV5-6 to TRBJ2-1; D remains unclear. CDR1 SGHDT and CDR2 YYEEEE come from the germline V gene. The ends were cut back, 1 base at V and 9 bases at J, with 11 bases in the middle. CDR3 length equals 13 residues. The chain's CDR3 is CASSLSHWGEQFF. For the CDR3, the DNA is TGTGCCAGCAGCTTGAGCCACTGGGGTGAGCAGTTCTTC. Based on the CDR3 plus reference TRBV5-6 and TRBJ2-1, the full variable domain is DAGVTQSPTHLIKTRGQQVTLRCSPKSGHDTVSWYQQALGQGPQFIFQYYEEEERQRGNFPDRFSGHQFPNYSSELNVNALLLGDSALYLCASSLSHWGEQFFGPGTRLTVL.

This clonotype was counted ten times or more. J is TRBJ2-1 and V is TRBV4-1, with TRBD2 matching 7 bases. The V and J ends lost 4 bases and 5 bases, in that order; junction bases with no gene match: 17. The CDR3 has 18 residues. CDR1 is MGHRA, CDR2 YSYEKL, per germline. CDR3 bases: TGCGCCAGCAGCCCTCTGAGCGGGATGGTAACTTATAACAATGAGCAGTTCTTC. Protein sequence: CASSPLSGMVTYNNEQFF.

This clonotype has a handful of counts. The chain couples TRBV20-1 to TRBJ2-1, with 13 bases that match TRBD2. This CDR3 comprises 17 residues. The ends lost 6 bases at V and 0 bases at J; junction bases unmatched: 8. Germline loops: CDR1 DFQATT, CDR2 SNEGSKA (reference sequence). The CDR3 nucleotides read TGCAGTGCCTTGGGACTAGCGGGGCGAAGCTCCTACAATGAGCAGTTCTTC. Its protein is CSALGLAGRSSYNEQFF.

Ten or more counts support this clonotype. This rearrangement joins TRBV25-1 to TRBJ2-1, with 9 bases fitting TRBD2. Germline CDR1 reads MGHDK; CDR2 reads SYGVNS. CDR3 size: 16 residues. With V trimmed by 8 bases and J by 7 bases, 15 bases remained unmatched. The CDR3 loop is CASGRELAGDYNEQFF. The CDR3, as DNA: TGTGCCAGCGGCCGTGAGTTAGCGGGAGACTATAATGAGCAGTTCTTC.

The V gene is TRBV12-3 or TRBV12-4, the J gene TRBJ2-5, with D uncertain. With 8 bases removed from V and 1 base from J, the gap between germline ends came to 11 bases. The CDR3 sequence is 13 residues long. The CDR3: CASRGPSQETQYF. The DNA of the CDR3 is TGTGCCAGCCGAGGACCGAGCCAAGAGACCCAGTACTTC.

At least ten counts were recorded for this clonotype. This chain connects TRBV27 to TRBJ2-2, with 7 bases aligning to TRBD2. This CDR3 spans 15 amino acids. Germline assignment: CDR1 MNHEY and CDR2 SMNVEV (reference sequence). V gave up 5 bases and J gave up 6 bases; unmatched junction bases: 9. The CDR3 DNA follows: TGTGCCAGCAGTGTGGACTCCAGCGGGGCCGGGGAGCTGTTTTTT. Amino acids: CASSVDSSGAGELFF.

This clonotype was recorded many times. This chain links TRBV9 with TRBJ2-7; unclear D gene. V dropped 0 bases and J dropped 0 bases, with 7 bases sitting between them. Germline V gene lookup returns CDR1 SGDLS and CDR2 YYNGEE. This CDR3 is built from 14 residues. Here the CDR3 DNA reads TGTGCCAGCAGCGTAGTCGGCAGCTCCTACGAGCAGTACTTC. It yields the protein CASSVVGSSYEQYF.

This clonotype appeared many times. The chain links TRBV7-9 to TRBJ1-1; D perhaps matches TRBD1 (5 bases). Germline-derived CDR1 and CDR2 are SEHNR and FQNEAQ (reference sequence). The CDR3 has 14 residues. Trimming took 1 base from V and 1 from J, leaving 7 bases between them. CDR3 protein: CASSLGTRNTEAFF. CDR3 DNA: TGTGCCAGCAGCTTAGGGACACGGAACACTGAAGCTTTCTTT.